Each of the 21 T cell receptor beta chains below was sequenced from the same sample in a study of blood T cell repertoires in COVID-19. Assay used: immunoSEQ multiplex PCR; TCRdb lists only in-frame clones, some missing. Found here are some 220,000 clones, 85% to 95% of them singletons; the top ten hold roughly 0.89%. Sequenced sample: peripheral blood. The receptors were sampled from a man aged 30-40 years with COVID-19, enrolled during active disease.

This clone occurred once. The chain combines TRBV12-3 or TRBV12-4 with TRBJ1-2; TRBD1 might be the D (5 bases). V lost 6 bases to trimming and J lost 8 bases, with 16 bases between them. The CDR3 has 13 residues. CDR3 DNA sequence: TGTGCCAGCAGGCTCGGCGGGGCGGGCGGCTACACCTTC. This translates into CASRLGGAGGYTF.

The V gene is TRBV5-1, the J gene TRBJ1-4; 7 bases fit TRBD1. J lost 7 bases, V lost 2 bases, and 14 bases had no gene match. CDR1 and CDR2 (germline): SGHRS, YFSETQ. This CDR3 spans 17 amino acids. CDR3 in DNA: TGCGCCAGCAGCTTCATTGGACTGACAGGGATGAGTGAAAAACTGTTTTTT. Its translation is CASSFIGLTGMSEKLFF.

This chain links TRBV18 with TRBJ1-6; the match to TRBD1 covers 8 bases. Losses at the gene ends were 6 bases for V and 8 bases for J; bases not matched to a gene: 15. The CDR3 loop spans 17 amino acids. Germline CDR1 KGHSH, CDR2 LQKENI. The CDR3 nucleotides are TGTGCCAGCTCCCAATCACAGCGACAGGGGCGGCATTCACCCCTCCACTTT. It translates to CASSQSQRQGRHSPLHF.

The genes are TRBV3-1 (or the pseudogene TRBV3-2) and TRBJ1-1, with 10 bases aligning to TRBD1. The germline V gene encodes CDR1 LGHDT and CDR2 YNNKEL (reference sequence). Trimming removed 3 bases from V and 6 bases from J; junction bases left unmatched: 7. This CDR3 region has 15 residues. The CDR3, as DNA: TGTGCCAGCAGCCACGGGACAGGGGTGGGCGCTGAAGCTTTCTTT. It codes for CASSHGTGVGAEAFF.

J is TRBJ1-1 and V is TRBV7-9; D is unclear. The germline V gene has CDR1 SEHNR and CDR2 FQNEAQ (reference sequence). The CDR3 length is 14 residues. Trimming pared 0 bases from V and 6 bases from J, leaving 11 bases between. The CDR3 coding sequence is TGTGCCAGCAGCTTAGCATCCGAGGCGGCTGAAGCTTTCTTT. The encoded protein is CASSLASEAAEAFF.

The chain combines TRBV3-1 (or the pseudogene TRBV3-2) with TRBJ1-1; no firm D call. V was trimmed by 4 bases and J by 5 bases, leaving 14 bases between them. Germline V gene sequence: CDR1 LGHDT, CDR2 YNNKEL (reference sequence). CDR3 length: 14 amino acids. For the CDR3, the DNA is TGTGCCAGCAGCCCTGCCGGGATGGGGACTGAAGCTTTCTTT. As protein: CASSPAGMGTEAFF.

The chain has TRBV18 and TRBJ1-4, with D perhaps TRBD1 (6 bases). Germline CDR1 reads KGHSH; CDR2 reads LQKENI. Trimming left V 6 bases short and J 3 bases short, with 23 bases between. This CDR3 has 18 residues. The CDR3 protein is CASSPRATQGRSNEKLFF. The CDR3 DNA sequence: TGTGCCAGCTCCCCTAGAGCGACACAGGGTCGGTCTAATGAAAAACTGTTTTTT.

The chain combines TRBV29-1 with TRBJ1-1, with D possibly TRBD1 on 6 matching bases. Germline CDR1 SQVTM, CDR2 ANQGSEA. Trimming took off 2 bases at V and 3 bases at J, with 16 bases between the two ends. The CDR3 is 15 amino acids. In nucleotides, the CDR3 is TGCAGCGTTGAAACCCCGAAGGGGGTGCACACTGAAGCTTTCTTT. Residues: CSVETPKGVHTEAFF.

V usage is TRBV23-1 and J usage is TRBJ1-2, with 10 bases fitting TRBD1. TRBV23-1 is an open reading frame, and its role is uncertain. Trimming took 4 bases from V and 5 from J; bases not matched to a gene: 4. The CDR3 length is 14 residues. CDR3 in DNA: TGCGCCAGCAGTCCCGACAGGGGGCTATATGGCTACACCTTC. Translated: CASSPDRGLYGYTF.

The chain carries TRBV6-5 and TRBJ1-2; a weak D match, TRBD1 (6 bases). The CDR3 spans 16 residues. The germline CDR1 and CDR2 sequences are MNHEY and SVGAGI. Trimming took 1 base from V and 2 from J, leaving 14 bases between them. CDR3 coding DNA: TGTGCCAGCAGTTACTTGACTGGGGGGGGCAACTATGGCTACACCTTC. This gives the protein CASSYLTGGGNYGYTF.

The chain links TRBV7-6 to TRBJ2-3; 8 bases line up with TRBD2. CDR1 and CDR2 (germline): SGHVS, FNYEAQ. This CDR3 comprises 15 residues. V dropped 4 bases and J dropped 3; count of bases not matched to a gene: 6. CDR3 loop: CASSYSGGETDTQYF. CDR3 bases: TGTGCCAGCAGCTACAGCGGGGGAGAGACAGATACGCAGTATTTT.

V is TRBV6-6 and J is TRBJ1-1; the match to TRBD1 covers 7 bases. Unmatched junction bases numbered 3, after V lost 2 bases and J lost 0 bases. CDR1 is MNHNY and CDR2 is SVGAGI in the germline V gene (reference sequence). The CDR3 loop spans 15 amino acids. CDR3 protein: CASSYPQGVNTEAFF. In DNA, the CDR3 is TGTGCCAGCAGTTACCCGCAGGGGGTGAACACTGAAGCTTTCTTT.

The rearrangement links TRBV28 to TRBJ1-4; D ambiguous. The V gene lost 4 bases and the J gene lost 11 bases, with 14 bases spanning the gap. The germline gives CDR1 MDHEN, CDR2 SYDVKM. This CDR3 has 13 residues. The CDR3 DNA is TGTGCCAGCAGTTCACCCCTCACGCAGAAACTGTTTTTT. It codes for CASSSPLTQKLFF.

The V and J genes are TRBV11-2 and TRBJ2-1; 10 bases map to TRBD2. The CDR3 extends over 18 amino acids. Losses at the gene ends were 5 bases for V and 7 bases for J; bases not matched to a gene: 17. The germline CDR1 and CDR2 sequences are SGHAT and FQNNGV. The DNA of the CDR3 is TGTGCCAGCAGCCGGCAGGGAGCGGGGGGGCCTTTTAAGAATGAGCAGTTCTTC. Translating it yields CASSRQGAGGPFKNEQFF.

The chain has TRBV12-5 and TRBJ2-3; 9 nucleotides line up with TRBD1. This CDR3 is built from 16 residues. The trim removed 1 base at V and 0 bases at J, leaving 2 bases unmatched. CDR1 LGHNT and CDR2 FRNRAP come from the germline V gene. CDR3 loop: CASGLAGQGSTDTQYF. The CDR3 nucleotides are TGTGCTAGTGGTTTGGCGGGACAGGGTAGCACAGATACGCAGTATTTT.

The chain has TRBV6-5 and TRBJ1-2; D not certain. Germline CDR1 and CDR2: MNHEY and SVGAGI. This CDR3 is built from 14 residues. V lost 6 bases and J lost 2, with 13 bases in between. The CDR3 loop reads CASRPPRNNYGYTF. CDR3 DNA: TGTGCCAGCAGGCCGCCGAGGAACAACTATGGCTACACCTTC.

This chain connects TRBV4-1 to TRBJ2-4, with D perhaps TRBD2 (6 bases). V gave up 1 base and J gave up 11 bases, with 36 bases separating them. The CDR3 has 21 residues. CDR1 and CDR2 (germline): MGHRA, YSYEKL. The CDR3 DNA reads as TGCGCCAGCAGCCAAGTCCCCCTACTCCTACTAGCCGATAAACGGGATGGGGTTCAGTACTTC. It is translated as CASSQVPLLLLADKRDGVQYF.

This clone was counted once. The chain is built from TRBV5-1 and TRBJ1-1; maybe TRBD1 (5 bases). In germline, CDR1 is SGHRS, CDR2 YFSETQ. Trimming took off 2 bases at V and 1 base at J, with 12 bases between the two ends. CDR3 size: 15 residues. CDR3 coding DNA: TGCGCCAGCAGCTTTAAAGCGGGGGAGAACACTGAAGCTTTCTTT. It codes for CASSFKAGENTEAFF.

The chain recombines TRBV7-9 with TRBJ2-5, with D perhaps matching TRBD2 (5 bases). Germline loops: CDR1 SEHNR, CDR2 FQNEAQ (reference sequence). CDR3 size: 12 residues. Trimming cost V 10 bases and J 3 bases, with 12 bases left between them. CDR3 coding DNA: TGTGCCACCGGGGTTGTCGAAGAGACCCAGTACTTC. It encodes CATGVVEETQYF.

The chain combines TRBV11-2 with TRBJ1-2, with no clear D. V lost 1 base to trimming and J lost 3 bases, with 12 bases between them. The CDR3 is 15 residues long. Per germline, CDR1 SGHAT and CDR2 FQNNGV. The CDR3 is CASSLGSSGYYGYTF. Here the CDR3 DNA reads TGTGCCAGCAGCTTAGGGTCGTCGGGGTACTATGGCTACACCTTC.

The chain has TRBV28 and TRBJ2-7; no reliable D call. The germline CDR1 and CDR2 sequences are MDHEN and SYDVKM. V lost 4 bases and J lost 3, with 7 bases in between. The CDR3 length is 12 residues. The CDR3 DNA is TGTGCCAGCAGTTCAACTCGCTACGAGCAGTACTTC. It specifies CASSSTRYEQYF.